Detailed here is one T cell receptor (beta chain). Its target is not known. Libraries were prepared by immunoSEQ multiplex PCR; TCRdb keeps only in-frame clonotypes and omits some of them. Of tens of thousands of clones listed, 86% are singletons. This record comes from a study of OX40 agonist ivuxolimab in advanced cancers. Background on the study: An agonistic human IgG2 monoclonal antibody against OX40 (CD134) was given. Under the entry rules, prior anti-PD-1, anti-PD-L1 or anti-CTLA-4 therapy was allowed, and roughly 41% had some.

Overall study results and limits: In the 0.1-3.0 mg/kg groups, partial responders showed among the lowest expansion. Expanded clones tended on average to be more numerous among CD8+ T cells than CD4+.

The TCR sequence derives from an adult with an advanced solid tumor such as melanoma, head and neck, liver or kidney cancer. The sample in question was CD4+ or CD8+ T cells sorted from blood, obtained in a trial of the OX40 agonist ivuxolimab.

Here the CDR3 DNA reads TGTGCCAGCAGCCCCAAGATCGGGACTAGCGGGGCCTACGAGCAGTACTTC. Translating it yields CASSPKIGTSGAYEQYF. The rearrangement links TRBV7-9 to TRBJ2-7; 13 bases match TRBD2. This CDR3 has 17 residues. Germline CDR1 reads SEHNR; CDR2 reads FQNEAQ (reference sequence). The V and J ends lost 5 bases and 2 bases, in that order; junction bases with no gene match: 9.